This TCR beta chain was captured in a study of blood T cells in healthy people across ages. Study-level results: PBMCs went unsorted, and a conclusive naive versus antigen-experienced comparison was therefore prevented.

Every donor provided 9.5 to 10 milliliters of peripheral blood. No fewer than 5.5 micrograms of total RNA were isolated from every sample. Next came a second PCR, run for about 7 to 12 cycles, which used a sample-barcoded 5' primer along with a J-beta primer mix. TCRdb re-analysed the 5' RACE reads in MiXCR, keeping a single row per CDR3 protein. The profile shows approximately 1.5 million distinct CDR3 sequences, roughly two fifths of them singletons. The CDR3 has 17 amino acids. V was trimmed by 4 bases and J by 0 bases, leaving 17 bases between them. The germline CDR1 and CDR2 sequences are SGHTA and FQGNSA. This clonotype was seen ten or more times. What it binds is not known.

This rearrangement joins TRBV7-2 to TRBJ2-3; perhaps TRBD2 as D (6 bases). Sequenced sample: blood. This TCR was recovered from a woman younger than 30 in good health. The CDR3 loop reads CASSSALAGFSTDTQYF. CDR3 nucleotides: TGTGCCAGCAGCTCCGCTTTGGCGGGATTTAGCACAGATACGCAGTATTTT.